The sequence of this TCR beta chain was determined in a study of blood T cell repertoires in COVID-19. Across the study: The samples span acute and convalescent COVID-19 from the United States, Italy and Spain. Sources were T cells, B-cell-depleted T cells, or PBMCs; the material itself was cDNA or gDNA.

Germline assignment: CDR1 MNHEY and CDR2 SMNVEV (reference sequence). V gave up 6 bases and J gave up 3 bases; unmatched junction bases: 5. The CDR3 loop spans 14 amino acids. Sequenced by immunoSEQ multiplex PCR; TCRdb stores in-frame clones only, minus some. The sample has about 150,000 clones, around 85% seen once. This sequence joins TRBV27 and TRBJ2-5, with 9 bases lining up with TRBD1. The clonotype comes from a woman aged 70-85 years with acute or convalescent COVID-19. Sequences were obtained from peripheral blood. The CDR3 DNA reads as TGTGCCAGCAGGCCGACAGGGGGAAAAGAGACCCAGTACTTC. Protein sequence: CASRPTGGKETQYF.